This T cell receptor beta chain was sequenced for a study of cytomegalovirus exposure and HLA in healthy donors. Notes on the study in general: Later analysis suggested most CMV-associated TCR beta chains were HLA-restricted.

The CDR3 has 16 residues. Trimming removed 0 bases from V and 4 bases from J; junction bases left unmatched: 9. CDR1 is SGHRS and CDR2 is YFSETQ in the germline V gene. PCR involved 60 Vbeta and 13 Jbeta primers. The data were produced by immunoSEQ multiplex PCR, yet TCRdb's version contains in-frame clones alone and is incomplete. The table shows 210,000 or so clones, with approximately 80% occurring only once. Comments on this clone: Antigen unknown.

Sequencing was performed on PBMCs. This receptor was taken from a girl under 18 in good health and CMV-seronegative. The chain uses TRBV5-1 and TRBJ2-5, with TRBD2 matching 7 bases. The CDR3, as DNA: TGCGCCAGCAGCTTGGATTCGGGCGGGGGAAGAGAGACCCAGTACTTC. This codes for CASSLDSGGGRETQYF.